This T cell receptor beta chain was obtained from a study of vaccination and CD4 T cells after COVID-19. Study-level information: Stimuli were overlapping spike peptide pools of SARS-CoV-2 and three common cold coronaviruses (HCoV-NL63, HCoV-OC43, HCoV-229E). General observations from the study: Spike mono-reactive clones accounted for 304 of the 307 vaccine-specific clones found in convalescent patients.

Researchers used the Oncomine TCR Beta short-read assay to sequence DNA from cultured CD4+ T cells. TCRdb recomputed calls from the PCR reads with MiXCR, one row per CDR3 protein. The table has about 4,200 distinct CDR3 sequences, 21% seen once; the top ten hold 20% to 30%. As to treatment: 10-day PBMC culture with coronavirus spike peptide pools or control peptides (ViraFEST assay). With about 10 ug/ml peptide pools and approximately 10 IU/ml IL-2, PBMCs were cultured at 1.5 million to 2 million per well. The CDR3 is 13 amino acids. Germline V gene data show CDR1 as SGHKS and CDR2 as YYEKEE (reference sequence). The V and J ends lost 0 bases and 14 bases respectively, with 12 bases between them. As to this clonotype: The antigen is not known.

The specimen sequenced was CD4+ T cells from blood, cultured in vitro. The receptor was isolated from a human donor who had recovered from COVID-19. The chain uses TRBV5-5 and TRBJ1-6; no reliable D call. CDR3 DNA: TGTGCCAGCAGCTTGGACCCCCCCAGAACCCTCCACTTT. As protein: CASSLDPPRTLHF.